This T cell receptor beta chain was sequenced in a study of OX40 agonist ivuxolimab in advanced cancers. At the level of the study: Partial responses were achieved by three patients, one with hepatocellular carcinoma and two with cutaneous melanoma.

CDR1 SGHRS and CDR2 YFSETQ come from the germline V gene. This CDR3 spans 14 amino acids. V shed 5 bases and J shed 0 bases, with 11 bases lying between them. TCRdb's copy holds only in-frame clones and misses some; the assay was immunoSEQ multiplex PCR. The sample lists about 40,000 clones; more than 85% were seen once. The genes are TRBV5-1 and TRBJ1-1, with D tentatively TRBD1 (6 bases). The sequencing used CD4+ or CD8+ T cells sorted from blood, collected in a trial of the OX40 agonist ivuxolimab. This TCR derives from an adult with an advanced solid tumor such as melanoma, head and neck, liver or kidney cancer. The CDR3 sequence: CASRSGQLNTEAFF. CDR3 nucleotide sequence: TGCGCCAGCAGATCCGGACAGCTGAACACTGAAGCTTTCTTT.